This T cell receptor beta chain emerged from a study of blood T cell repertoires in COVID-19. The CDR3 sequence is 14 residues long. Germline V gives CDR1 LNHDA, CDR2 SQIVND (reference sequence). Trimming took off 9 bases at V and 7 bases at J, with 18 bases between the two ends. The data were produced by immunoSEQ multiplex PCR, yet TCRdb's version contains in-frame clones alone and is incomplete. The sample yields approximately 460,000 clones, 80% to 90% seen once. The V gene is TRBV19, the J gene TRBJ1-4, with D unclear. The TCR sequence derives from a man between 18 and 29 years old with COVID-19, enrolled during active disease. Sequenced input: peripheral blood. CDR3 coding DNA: TGTGCCAGCTTATTATCGGGAAGATCTGAAAAACTGTTTTTT. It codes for CASLLSGRSEKLFF.